The 32 T cell receptor beta chains presented below share a single source sample, sequenced in a study of type 1 regulatory T cells. A single record per CDR3 protein comes from TCRdb applying MiXCR to the reads. This sample has roughly 67,000 distinct CDR3 sequences; about 62% occur once, and the top ten carry around 7.6%. The antigens these receptors bind are not known. Sequences were obtained from cultured T cells, either the whole culture or a sorted T cell fraction (not recorded which). Subset of the sample: Tr1-enriched cell product generated in vitro against host alloantigens. These receptors were taken from a human donor in good health.

Only a few counts were recorded for this clonotype. This chain uses TRBV19 with TRBJ2-7; 11 bases are a match to TRBD2. The V gene end was trimmed by 5 bases and the J gene end by 4 bases; junction bases not matched to a gene: 7. Germline CDR1 reads LNHDA; CDR2 reads SQIVND (reference sequence). The CDR3 length is 15 residues. For the CDR3, the DNA is TGTGCCAGTAGTCCCCTAGCGGGGGGCATTTACGAGCAGTACTTC. Its translation: CASSPLAGGIYEQYF.

The gene calls are TRBV10-3 and TRBJ1-1; unclear D gene. Germline CDR1 reads ENHRY; CDR2 reads SYGVKD. The ends were cut back, 6 bases at V and 3 bases at J, with 5 bases in the middle. The CDR3 spans 11 residues. The CDR3 reads CAIREDTEAFF. CDR3 nucleotide sequence: TGTGCCATCAGGGAGGACACTGAAGCTTTCTTT.

A word on this clonotype: The conserved closing phenylalanine or tryptophan is absent in this CDR3, likely reflecting a read error. It is unclear where the CDR3 begins or ends on the DNA, so no DNA is shown, and the CDR3 is as TCRdb lists it. The chain couples TRBV2 to TRBJ2-7. Germline values: CDR1 SNHLY, CDR2 FYNNEI. The CDR3 length is 11 residues, termini included. The chain's CDR3 is CASSEAGLQDI.

J is TRBJ2-7 and V is TRBV2; a weak D match, TRBD2 (5 bases). Germline assignment: CDR1 SNHLY and CDR2 FYNNEI. Trimming shortened V by 7 bases and J by 0 bases, and 10 bases separated the two germline ends. CDR3 length equals 13 residues. The CDR3 is CASKRGLSYEQYF. CDR3 coding DNA: TGTGCCAGCAAGCGAGGACTCTCCTACGAGCAGTACTTC.

This chain joins TRBV20-1 and TRBJ1-1; possibly TRBD1 for D (5 bases). The length of the CDR3 is 15 residues. Per the germline V gene, CDR1 is DFQATT and CDR2 is SNEGSKA (reference sequence). The V end was cut by 1 base, the J end by 3 bases, with 15 bases between. The CDR3: CSARAGHGADTEAFF. The CDR3 nucleotides read TGCAGTGCTAGAGCAGGGCACGGAGCGGACACTGAAGCTTTCTTT.

In its sample, this clonotype was seen a few times. The chain couples TRBV4-3 to TRBJ2-6; 7 bases line up with TRBD1. Trimming took 4 bases from V and 0 from J; bases not matched to a gene: 6. Looked up from germline, CDR1 is LGHNA and CDR2 is YSLEER. The CDR3 consists of 17 residues. CDR3 protein: CASSPRDRDSGANVLTF. The DNA for the CDR3 is TGCGCCAGCAGCCCGCGCGACAGGGACTCTGGGGCCAACGTCCTGACTTTC.

V is TRBV7-9 and J is TRBJ1-2; 7 nucleotides match TRBD1. The V gene end was trimmed by 0 bases and the J gene end by 8 bases; junction bases not matched to a gene: 6. Germline loops: CDR1 SEHNR, CDR2 FQNEAQ (reference sequence). This CDR3 spans 14 amino acids. For the CDR3, the DNA is TGTGCCAGCAGCTTAGCTGTGACAGGGAGCGGCTACACCTTC. Its translation: CASSLAVTGSGYTF.

On this clonotype itself: A much larger clonotype is one base distant, so this may be a read error. The J gene is TRBJ2-7, the V gene TRBV20-1; the match to TRBD1 covers 10 bases. The CDR3 spans 15 residues. J gave up 9 bases and V 3 bases, and 14 bases lay outside the gene matches. The germline gives CDR1 DFQATT, CDR2 SNEGSKA (reference sequence). CDR3 coding DNA: TGCAGTGCTAGTGCGTCCGGGACAGGGGAAGAAGGGCAGTACTTC. Its protein is CSASASGTGEEGQYF.

The V gene is TRBV7-8, the J gene TRBJ2-7; 8 bases agree with TRBD1. The CDR3 spans 16 residues. Germline V gives CDR1 SGHVS, CDR2 FQNEAQ. With 3 bases clipped from V and 1 base from J, the junction kept 8 bases outside the gene matches. CDR3 nucleotide sequence: TGTGCCAGCAGCTTGGGAGGCGGGACAGGTTCCTACGAGCAGTACTTC. This translates into CASSLGGGTGSYEQYF.

This chain joins TRBV4-2 and TRBJ2-3; 10 bases agree with TRBD2. Germline trimming cut 1 base from V and 8 bases from J; bases unmatched to any gene: 9. Germline CDR1 is LGHNA and CDR2 is YNFKEQ. The CDR3 totals 16 residues. CDR3: CASSQVASGSQGTQYF. CDR3 sequence (DNA): TGTGCCAGCAGCCAAGTGGCTAGCGGGAGTCAGGGTACGCAGTATTTT.

J is TRBJ2-5 and V is TRBV29-1; possibly TRBD1 for D (6 bases). Between the trimmed V and J ends, which lost 7 bases and 1 base, there was a span of 16 bases. The CDR3 has 14 amino acids. Germline-derived CDR1 and CDR2 are SQVTM and ANQGSEA. Here the CDR3 DNA reads TGCAGCGCCGACGATGGGGGCCGCCAAGAGACCCAGTACTTC. It encodes CSADDGGRQETQYF. The full variable domain, rest sourced from reference TRBV29-1 and TRBJ2-5, is SAVISQKPSRDICQRGTSLTIQCQVDSQVTMMFWYRQQPGQSLTLIATANQGSEATYESGFVIDKFPISRPNLTFSTLTVSNMSPEDSSIYLCSADDGGRQETQYFGPGTRLLVL.

This chain connects TRBV3-1 to TRBJ1-2; D perhaps matches TRBD1 (5 bases). CDR1 is LGHDT and CDR2 is YNNKEL in the germline V gene (reference sequence). Trimming left V 1 base short and J 6 bases short, with 9 bases between. The CDR3 is made up of 13 amino acids. The CDR3 nucleotides read TGTGCCAGCAGCCAAGGACTGGGGGATGGCTACACCTTC. Translation gives CASSQGLGDGYTF.

This clonotype was observed a few times. Here the CDR3 DNA reads TGCGCCAGCAGCCAAGGTCCGGGTGGTTCCTACGAGCAGTACTTC. Its translation: CASSQGPGGSYEQYF. This chain uses TRBV4-1 with TRBJ2-7; D unresolved. Germline V gene sequence: CDR1 MGHRA, CDR2 YSYEKL. This CDR3 has 15 residues. Trimming took 1 base from V and 1 from J, leaving 11 bases between them.

This chain joins TRBV7-2 and TRBJ1-6; 8 nucleotides match TRBD1. Germline V gene lookup returns CDR1 SGHTA and CDR2 FQGNSA. The CDR3 loop spans 14 amino acids. The V segment lost 6 bases and the J segment 9 bases; nucleotides outside the gene matches: 7. The CDR3: CASSPGQGPSPLHF. The CDR3 DNA reads as TGTGCCAGCAGTCCAGGACAGGGACCTTCACCCCTCCACTTT.

The V call is TRBV6-2 or TRBV6-3, the J call TRBJ2-1, with a possible D match to TRBD2 (6 bases). V shed 9 bases and J shed 10 bases, with 25 bases lying between them. The CDR3 spans 15 residues. Germline V gene sequence: CDR1 MNHEY, CDR2 SVGEGT. The CDR3 DNA follows: TGTGCCAGTGCGAGGGCGGGAACCCCGAAATTAGAGCAGTTCTTC. Protein product: CASARAGTPKLEQFF.

The chain combines TRBV20-1 with TRBJ1-6; D not certain. CDR3 length equals 12 residues. Germline V gives CDR1 DFQATT, CDR2 SNEGSKA (reference sequence). Trimming left V 0 bases short and J 10 bases short, with 7 bases between. The DNA of the CDR3 is TGCAGTGCTAGAGATTCGGTATCACCCCTCCACTTT. It translates to CSARDSVSPLHF.

The chain uses TRBV5-1 and TRBJ2-7; TRBD2 matches 11 bases. The CDR3 runs to 16 residues. Germline assignment: CDR1 SGHRS and CDR2 YFSETQ. The V and J ends lost 0 bases and 2 bases, in that order; junction bases with no gene match: 4. CDR3: CASSLAVAGGPYEQYF. The CDR3 nucleotides read TGCGCCAGCAGCTTGGCAGTAGCGGGAGGGCCCTACGAGCAGTACTTC.

V usage is TRBV24-1 and J usage is TRBJ2-1; D is unclear. The germline V gene encodes CDR1 KGHDR and CDR2 SFDVKD. The CDR3 covers 14 residues. V lost 3 bases to trimming and J lost 6 bases, with 11 bases between them. CDR3 region: CATSDPRTFNEQFF. Here the CDR3 DNA reads TGTGCCACCAGTGATCCCAGGACCTTCAATGAGCAGTTCTTC.

V is TRBV4-2 and J is TRBJ2-3; 12 positions agree with TRBD2. Germline values: CDR1 LGHNA, CDR2 YNFKEQ. J was trimmed by 2 bases and V by 4 bases; bases with no gene match: 4. The CDR3 is 16 residues long. Here the CDR3 reads CASSPRTSGTTDTQYF. The DNA for the CDR3 is TGTGCCAGCAGCCCCCGGACTAGCGGGACCACAGATACGCAGTATTTT.

This clonotype was seen only a few times. The chain has TRBV20-1 and TRBJ2-2; 7 nucleotides match TRBD2. Looked up from germline, CDR1 is DFQATT and CDR2 is SNEGSKA (reference sequence). The CDR3 extends over 14 amino acids. V was pared by 3 bases and J by 5 bases, with 6 bases of the junction left unmatched. DNA of the CDR3: TGCAGTGCTAGGGTCGGGAGGACAACCGGGGAGCTGTTTTTT. Translating gives CSARVGRTTGELFF.

The genes are TRBV10-3 and TRBJ1-2; possible D gene TRBD1, 6 bases. V was clipped by 6 bases and J by 2 bases, with 10 bases between them. CDR3 length equals 13 residues. Per the germline V gene, CDR1 is ENHRY and CDR2 is SYGVKD. The CDR3, as DNA: TGTGCCATCAGCGAGGACAGAAACTATGGCTACACCTTC. It specifies CAISEDRNYGYTF.

This clonotype was recorded a few times. CDR3 in amino acids: CASTSEVSEKLFF. As DNA, the CDR3 is TGTGCCAGCACGTCCGAGGTATCGGAAAAACTGTTTTTT. The chain joins TRBV18 to TRBJ1-4; D remains ambiguous. V was pared by 8 bases and J by 8 bases, with 15 bases between. Germline V CDR1 and CDR2: KGHSH, LQKENI. The CDR3 is 13 residues long.

The chain is built from TRBV29-1 and TRBJ2-7, with 9 bases identical to TRBD1. CDR1 and CDR2 from the germline V gene are SQVTM and ANQGSEA. CDR3 length: 13 amino acids. V shed 6 bases and J 3 bases; nucleotides not matched to a gene: 6. This CDR3 reads CSVRRDRDYEQYF. In nucleotides, the CDR3 is TGCAGCGTGCGGCGGGACAGGGACTACGAGCAGTACTTC.

On this clonotype itself: One end of the junction varies from germline; a read error may be responsible. The rearrangement uses TRBV18 and TRBJ1-5; D possibly corresponds to TRBD1 (5 bases). This CDR3 has 12 residues. Germline values: CDR1 KGHSH, CDR2 LQKENI. CDR3 loop: CANSLQGLSQHF. The DNA for the CDR3 is TGTGCCAACTCACTCCAGGGATTGTCCCAGCATTTT.

This chain links TRBV7-2 with TRBJ2-7; D assignment may be TRBD1 or TRBD2 (5 bases each). Germline V gene lookup returns CDR1 SGHTA and CDR2 FQGNSA. The CDR3 is 15 amino acids. Deletions cut 8 bases from V and 0 bases from J, with 17 bases between. The CDR3 region is CASGTEGTFSYEQYF. Written as DNA, the CDR3 is TGTGCCAGCGGAACCGAAGGGACCTTCTCCTACGAGCAGTACTTC.

This clonotype appeared a single time. The chain is built from TRBV12-3 or TRBV12-4 and TRBJ1-1; D is uncertain. The CDR3 spans 14 residues. V lost 8 bases and J lost 11, with 24 bases in between. CDR3 sequence: CASDDGRLVSPAFF. DNA for the CDR3: TGTGCCAGCGACGACGGCCGATTAGTTTCCCCGGCTTTCTTT.

The CDR3 bases are TGTGCCAGCAGACCGTACGGGAGCGGGACCCAGTACTTC. Translating gives CASRPYGSGTQYF. This chain connects TRBV6-5 to TRBJ2-5; D may be TRBD2 (6 bases). V gave up 6 bases and J gave up 7 bases, with 15 bases separating them. Germline-derived CDR1 and CDR2 are MNHEY and SVGAGI. The CDR3 length is 13 residues.

The chain carries TRBV12-3 or TRBV12-4 and TRBJ2-7, with unresolved D. V gave up 3 bases and J gave up 9 bases, with 21 bases separating them. This CDR3 is 15 amino acids long. The CDR3 region is CASSFGNDLNRRQYF. CDR3 coding DNA: TGTGCCAGCAGTTTTGGGAACGACCTAAACAGAAGGCAGTACTTC.

This clonotype was seen once. J is TRBJ2-1 and V is TRBV3-1, with a tentative D call TRBD2 (5 bases). The CDR3 extends over 17 amino acids. Germline loops: CDR1 LGHDT, CDR2 YNNKEL (reference sequence). V gave up 3 bases and J gave up 0 bases, with 15 bases separating them. The chain's CDR3 is CASSHRLTGSSYNEQFF. As DNA, the CDR3 is TGTGCCAGCAGCCATCGGCTTACGGGAAGCTCCTACAATGAGCAGTTCTTC.

The chain links TRBV29-1 to TRBJ2-5; the match to TRBD1 covers 8 bases. V was clipped by 4 bases and J by 0 bases; unmatched bases: 7. The CDR3 consists of 15 residues. From germline, CDR1 is SQVTM and CDR2 ANQGSEA. The CDR3 DNA sequence: TGCAGCGTTGCGGCGAGACAGGGGAACCAAGAGACCCAGTACTTC. Translated: CSVAARQGNQETQYF.

The chain employs TRBV15 and TRBJ2-1; D might be TRBD1 or TRBD2, each matching 5 bases. Germline values: CDR1 LNHNV, CDR2 YYDKDF (reference sequence). Trimming stripped 1 base from V and 0 bases from J, with 16 bases between. The CDR3 consists of 18 residues. CDR3 coding DNA: TGTGCCACCAGCAGAGTGGGAACGGGACCAAGCTCCTACAATGAGCAGTTCTTC. Translation: CATSRVGTGPSSYNEQFF.

The chain employs TRBV29-1 and TRBJ1-2; no clear D gene. Germline values: CDR1 SQVTM, CDR2 ANQGSEA. The CDR3 extends over 16 amino acids. Trimming stripped 4 bases from V and 8 bases from J, with 26 bases between. CDR3 protein: CSVAARARDSRLGYTF. CDR3 nucleotide sequence: TGCAGCGTTGCTGCGCGCGCGCGAGACTCCCGTTTGGGCTACACCTTC. The full variable domain, its missing parts supplied by reference TRBV29-1 and TRBJ1-2, is SAVISQKPSRDICQRGTSLTIQCQVDSQVTMMFWYRQQPGQSLTLIATANQGSEATYESGFVIDKFPISRPNLTFSTLTVSNMSPEDSSIYLCSVAARARDSRLGYTFGSGTRLTVV.